The 3 T cell receptor beta chains in this list originate from one sample, sequenced in a study of Ad26.COV2.S vaccination and SARS-CoV-2 variants. Treatment in this sample: some 20 received Ad26.COV2.S at low or high dose, single or two shots; 5 received placebo; per-sample allocation not given. Sampling took place 63 days after the first vaccine or placebo injection. The data were produced by immunoSEQ multiplex PCR, yet TCRdb's version contains in-frame clones alone and is incomplete. The top ten clones hold roughly 12% of a sample with about 480,000 clones, around 88% of them seen once. Sequenced here: peripheral blood, sampled in a trial of Ad26.COV2.S vaccine versus placebo. These TCRs come from a person between 18 and 59 years old who received the Ad26.COV2.S COVID-19 vaccine or a placebo.

This chain links TRBV5-6 with TRBJ2-2; TRBD1 or TRBD2 may be the D gene (5 bases each). The CDR3 has 17 residues. Between the trimmed V and J ends, which lost 2 bases and 0 bases, there was a span of 14 bases. Per germline, CDR1 SGHDT and CDR2 YYEEEE. The CDR3 nucleotides read TGTGCCAGCAGCTTCTGGGGGTCCCGAACGAACACCGGGGAGCTGTTTTTT. The encoded protein is CASSFWGSRTNTGELFF.

The chain employs TRBV5-6 and TRBJ2-7, with D hard to call. From germline, CDR1 is SGHDT and CDR2 YYEEEE. The CDR3 is made up of 12 amino acids. V lost 2 bases and J 4 bases, leaving 7 bases between the germline ends. The CDR3 DNA reads as TGTGCCAGCAGCTTAACACGTTACGAGCAGTACTTC. Translated, it gives CASSLTRYEQYF. The variable domain in full, with the rest retrieved from reference TRBV5-6 and TRBJ2-7, is DAGVTQSPTHLIKTRGQQVTLRCSPKSGHDTVSWYQQALGQGPQFIFQYYEEEERQRGNFPDRFSGHQFPNYSSELNVNALLLGDSALYLCASSLTRYEQYFGPGTRLTVT.

The chain uses TRBV30 and TRBJ2-2, with D tentatively TRBD1 (6 bases). Trimming pared 2 bases from V and 4 bases from J, leaving 11 bases between. Germline lookup yields CDR1 GTSNPN and CDR2 SVGIG (reference sequence). This CDR3 comprises 14 residues. CDR3 in amino acids: CAWSPDRFTGELFF. Written as DNA, the CDR3 is TGTGCCTGGAGTCCGGACAGATTCACCGGGGAGCTGTTTTTT.